These T cell receptor beta chains were read from a single sample in a study of blood T cell repertoires in COVID-19. Measured with immunoSEQ multiplex PCR; TCRdb has only the in-frame clones, and not every one. Here the sample spans around 260,000 clones, approximately 87% being singletons. Sequenced: peripheral blood. The receptor set was obtained from a woman aged 45-59 years with acute or convalescent COVID-19. Both conserved end residues are trimmed from each CDR3. Part of the rows lack a size; the others show once, few, many or a class for expanded clones.

v_gene: TRBV30; abundance: .; CDR3aa: AWRLGLFTGGKEKLF
v_gene: TRBV7-2; abundance: few; CDR3aa: ASSLAPGGNQPQH
v_gene: TRBV4-1; abundance: .; CDR3aa: ASSQEGLAGGPKGNEQF
v_gene: TRBV28; abundance: .; CDR3aa: ASGTGLNEKLF
v_gene: TRBV7-2; abundance: .; CDR3aa: ASSLNSRGNTIY
v_gene: TRBV9; abundance: few; CDR3aa: ASSPTGTSGYEQF
v_gene: TRBV6-2/TRBV6-3; abundance: .; CDR3aa: ASSYSNGRTEAF
v_gene: TRBV7-2; abundance: .; CDR3aa: ASSPASGEETQY
v_gene: TRBV4-1; abundance: .; CDR3aa: ASSLLQGTNYEQY
v_gene: TRBV28; abundance: .; CDR3aa: ASSYYGLAGGYNEQF
v_gene: TRBV6-5; abundance: .; CDR3aa: ASSYASGSYNEQF
v_gene: TRBV11-1; abundance: .; CDR3aa: ASSLMDRDRVYT
v_gene: TRBV7-2; abundance: .; CDR3aa: ASSMTANTEAF
v_gene: TRBV5-1; abundance: few; CDR3aa: ASSLGRGRANYGYT
v_gene: TRBV7-2; abundance: few; CDR3aa: ASSLARAYEQY
v_gene: TRBV28; abundance: .; CDR3aa: ASSLAGTVNTIY
v_gene: TRBV19; abundance: .; CDR3aa: ASRGGQGYNEQF
v_gene: TRBV19; abundance: few; CDR3aa: ASSIRGHKNTEAF
v_gene: TRBV5-1; abundance: .; CDR3aa: ASSPEPGQAAYEQY
v_gene: TRBV21-1; abundance: .; CDR3aa: ASNPGQGRSEAF
v_gene: TRBV27; abundance: .; CDR3aa: ASSLGVSGGRNEKLF
v_gene: TRBV27; abundance: .; CDR3aa: ASSGTGIGEQF
v_gene: TRBV19; abundance: .; CDR3aa: ASSIGDSGAGNQPQH
v_gene: TRBV11-2; abundance: .; CDR3aa: ASSLEGHPATDTQY
v_gene: TRBV3-1/TRBV3-2; abundance: once; CDR3aa: ASSQGASNYEQY
v_gene: TRBV3-1/TRBV3-2; abundance: .; CDR3aa: ASSRWTGGTGELF
v_gene: TRBV29-1; abundance: .; CDR3aa: SVEGRMNTEAF
v_gene: TRBV11-3; abundance: once; CDR3aa: ASSPRRGGTGPYEQY
v_gene: TRBV12-1; abundance: few; CDR3aa: ASQLIRFGQGMDHT
v_gene: TRBV7-9; abundance: .; CDR3aa: ASSHPPAGRGVDYEQY
v_gene: TRBV6-2/TRBV6-3; abundance: .; CDR3aa: ASSPRGPNYGYT
v_gene: TRBV5-5; abundance: .; CDR3aa: ASSLVAGTGGIGNTIY
v_gene: TRBV7-2; abundance: few; CDR3aa: ASSLAVDSASLNSPLH
v_gene: TRBV5-1; abundance: .; CDR3aa: ASSLAVRAANTGELF
v_gene: TRBV5-1; abundance: .; CDR3aa: ASRSEAGTAYEQY
v_gene: TRBV6-2/TRBV6-3; abundance: once; CDR3aa: ASSYELRNIQY
v_gene: TRBV18; abundance: .; CDR3aa: ASSPPVQGAGTDTQY
v_gene: TRBV5-1; abundance: few; CDR3aa: ASRLGQARDETQY
v_gene: TRBV28; abundance: once; CDR3aa: ASSSWAGRRPLH
v_gene: TRBV27; abundance: .; CDR3aa: ASALSRGYNYGYT
v_gene: TRBV28; abundance: .; CDR3aa: ASHRTYFGGYT
v_gene: TRBV2; abundance: few; CDR3aa: ASRGARTSNQPQH
v_gene: TRBV11-2; abundance: few; CDR3aa: ASSWRTGEYGTQY
v_gene: TRBV4-1; abundance: few; CDR3aa: ASSQDSSNQPQH
v_gene: TRBV12-3/TRBV12-4; abundance: few; CDR3aa: ASSFSGTHEQF
v_gene: TRBV19; abundance: .; CDR3aa: ASFNNGGGAGELF
v_gene: TRBV7-3; abundance: once; CDR3aa: ASSPRGGSSYNEQF
v_gene: TRBV7-9; abundance: .; CDR3aa: ASSLVPRTGNGYT
v_gene: TRBV29-1; abundance: .; CDR3aa: STAEYEQY
v_gene: TRBV28; abundance: .; CDR3aa: ASSLDSSGANVLT
v_gene: TRBV24-1; abundance: .; CDR3aa: ATSDFRGTAF
v_gene: TRBV20-1; abundance: .; CDR3aa: SASPPQETQY
v_gene: TRBV18; abundance: once; CDR3aa: ASSEVLVHEQY
v_gene: TRBV5-6; abundance: .; CDR3aa: ASSVTGSQNQPQH
v_gene: TRBV7-2; abundance: .; CDR3aa: ASRNYRGSGANVLT
v_gene: TRBV5-1; abundance: .; CDR3aa: ASSSPGTGPGELF
v_gene: TRBV27; abundance: .; CDR3aa: ASSSPTSGSRNEQF